This T cell receptor (beta chain) derives from a study of blood T cell repertoires in COVID-19. Background on the study: Researchers got acute and convalescent COVID-19 samples from the United States, Italy and Spain. In each case, the material was cDNA or gDNA derived from T cells, B-cell-depleted T cells, or PBMCs.

Methods used by the authors: By means of reference gene primer amplification, nucleated cell counts were estimated. Repertoires were generated with immunoSEQ multiplex PCR, while TCRdb's copy carries only in-frame clones and drops some. The DNA gave D and trimming, while V, J and clone size come from that table. The profile shows 100,000 or so clones, nearly 95% of them singletons. The CDR3 sequence is 15 residues long. The germline V gene encodes CDR1 SGHNT and CDR2 YENEEA. With 5 bases removed from V and 0 bases from J, the gap between germline ends came to 12 bases. The clonotype originates from a human donor with active COVID-19. The donor label of this sample is uncertain. The rearrangement uses TRBV11-3 and TRBJ2-3; a possible D gene is TRBD1 (6 bases). Material for sequencing was peripheral blood. The CDR3 bases are TGTGCCAGCAGCCTCGGGACAACGAGCACAGATACGCAGTATTTT. This sequence encodes CASSLGTTSTDTQYF.